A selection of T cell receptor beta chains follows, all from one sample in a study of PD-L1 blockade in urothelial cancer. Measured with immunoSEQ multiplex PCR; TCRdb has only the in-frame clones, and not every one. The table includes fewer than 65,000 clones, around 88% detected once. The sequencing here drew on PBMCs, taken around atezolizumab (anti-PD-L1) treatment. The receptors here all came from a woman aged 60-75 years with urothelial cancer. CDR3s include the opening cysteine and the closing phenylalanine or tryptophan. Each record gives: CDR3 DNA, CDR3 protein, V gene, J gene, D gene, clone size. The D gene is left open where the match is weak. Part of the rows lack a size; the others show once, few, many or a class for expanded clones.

CDR3nt: TGTGCCACCCGGGACAGGAGTTACGAGCAGTACTTC
CDR3aa: CATRDRSYEQYF
v_gene: TRBV27
j_gene: TRBJ2-7
d_gene: TRBD1
abundance: NA

CDR3nt: TGTGCCAGTAACATGGGAGGGGCTGAAAACTATGGCTACACCTTC
CDR3aa: CASNMGGAENYGYTF
v_gene: TRBV19
j_gene: TRBJ1-2
d_gene: NA
abundance: NA

CDR3nt: TGTGCCAGCAGCTCGAGACGAAATAGCCCTGGAAACACCATATATTTT
CDR3aa: CASSSRRNSPGNTIYF
v_gene: TRBV7-6
j_gene: TRBJ1-3
d_gene: NA
abundance: NA

CDR3nt: TGCAGCGTCTGGACAGGGGGCTTTGGCTACACCTTC
CDR3aa: CSVWTGGFGYTF
v_gene: TRBV29-1
j_gene: TRBJ1-2
d_gene: TRBD1
abundance: NA

CDR3nt: TGTGCCAGCAGCTTTGGAGCGGGGGGGAGCACAGATACGCAGTATTTT
CDR3aa: CASSFGAGGSTDTQYF
v_gene: TRBV7-3
j_gene: TRBJ2-3
d_gene: TRBD2
abundance: NA

CDR3nt: TGTGCCAGCGGGACAGGGGAGGGTCAGCCCCAGCATTTT
CDR3aa: CASGTGEGQPQHF
v_gene: TRBV9
j_gene: TRBJ1-5
d_gene: TRBD1
abundance: NA

CDR3nt: TGTGCCAGCTCCCCATGGGGGGCTGGGGCCAACGTCCTGACTTTC
CDR3aa: CASSPWGAGANVLTF
v_gene: TRBV2
j_gene: TRBJ2-6
d_gene: NA
abundance: NA

CDR3nt: TGTGCCAGCAGTAAATATAATCAGCCCCAGCATTTT
CDR3aa: CASSKYNQPQHF
v_gene: TRBV2
j_gene: TRBJ1-5
d_gene: NA
abundance: few

CDR3nt: TGCGCCAGCAGCCAAGATGAAATGGGGGCCTTACTCTATGGCTACACCTTC
CDR3aa: CASSQDEMGALLYGYTF
v_gene: TRBV4-3
j_gene: TRBJ1-2
d_gene: NA
abundance: NA

CDR3nt: TGTGCCAGCACCGTCGGGCTAGCGGGAGGTGCAGATACGCAGTATTTT
CDR3aa: CASTVGLAGGADTQYF
v_gene: TRBV7-2
j_gene: TRBJ2-3
d_gene: TRBD2
abundance: NA

CDR3nt: TGTGCCAGCAGCTTTTCGACAGGGGGCCCGGGAGAGACCCAGTACTTC
CDR3aa: CASSFSTGGPGETQYF
v_gene: TRBV5-5
j_gene: TRBJ2-5
d_gene: TRBD1
abundance: NA

CDR3nt: TGCAGCGTGGCGGGACTAGCGGGAGCCCGTCTCTACGAGCAGTACTTC
CDR3aa: CSVAGLAGARLYEQYF
v_gene: TRBV29-1
j_gene: TRBJ2-7
d_gene: TRBD2
abundance: NA

CDR3nt: TGTGCCAGCTCACCCTCGTACAGGGGAGACACTGAAGCTTTCTTT
CDR3aa: CASSPSYRGDTEAFF
v_gene: TRBV18
j_gene: TRBJ1-1
d_gene: TRBD1
abundance: NA

CDR3nt: TGTGCCAGCAGCCAACAGGGGAGTGAAAGCTACACCTTC
CDR3aa: CASSQQGSESYTF
v_gene: TRBV13
j_gene: TRBJ1-2
d_gene: TRBD1
abundance: NA

CDR3nt: TGTGCCAGCAGCAATTGGGGCGACAACAATGAGCAGTTCTTC
CDR3aa: CASSNWGDNNEQFF
v_gene: TRBV6-5
j_gene: TRBJ2-1
d_gene: NA
abundance: NA

CDR3nt: TGTGCCAGCAGTTTCGGGCTCAGGGCCGAGGAGAATGAGCAGTTCTTC
CDR3aa: CASSFGLRAEENEQFF
v_gene: TRBV28
j_gene: TRBJ2-1
d_gene: NA
abundance: NA

CDR3nt: TGTGCCAGCAGCTCCTTAGGGAGATCCGGCACAGTAGCTGGGGCCAACGTCCTGACTTTC
CDR3aa: CASSSLGRSGTVAGANVLTF
v_gene: TRBV5-4
j_gene: TRBJ2-6
d_gene: NA
abundance: once

CDR3nt: TGTGCCAGCAGCCCTCGAGGGGCGGGGACCTTCCACGAGCAGTACTTC
CDR3aa: CASSPRGAGTFHEQYF
v_gene: TRBV9
j_gene: TRBJ2-7
d_gene: NA
abundance: NA

CDR3nt: TGTGCCAGCAGTCCCGGGACAGATTACAATGAGCAGTTCTTC
CDR3aa: CASSPGTDYNEQFF
v_gene: TRBV6-5
j_gene: TRBJ2-1
d_gene: TRBD1
abundance: NA

CDR3nt: TGCGCCAGCAGCTTGGCCGGGCGGACTGCGGGCCACGAGCAGTACTTC
CDR3aa: CASSLAGRTAGHEQYF
v_gene: TRBV5-1
j_gene: TRBJ2-7
d_gene: NA
abundance: NA

CDR3nt: TGTGCCAGCAGTGTCACAGGGGGGTCCTATGGCTACACCTTC
CDR3aa: CASSVTGGSYGYTF
v_gene: TRBV6-1
j_gene: TRBJ1-2
d_gene: TRBD1
abundance: NA

CDR3nt: TGTGCCAGCAGTTTTTACACGAACACTGAAGCTTTCTTT
CDR3aa: CASSFYTNTEAFF
v_gene: TRBV27
j_gene: TRBJ1-1
d_gene: NA
abundance: NA

CDR3nt: TGTGCCAGCAGCCGGGATAATCTAGAGACCCAGTACTTC
CDR3aa: CASSRDNLETQYF
v_gene: TRBV7-9
j_gene: TRBJ2-5
d_gene: NA
abundance: once

CDR3nt: TGCGCCAGCAGCTTGGGCAACTCCAGGAATTCTGGAAACACCATATATTTT
CDR3aa: CASSLGNSRNSGNTIYF
v_gene: TRBV5-1
j_gene: TRBJ1-3
d_gene: NA
abundance: NA

CDR3nt: TGTGCCAGCAGTCGAGGACTAGCGGGGGGGACAAAAGAGACCCAGTACTTC
CDR3aa: CASSRGLAGGTKETQYF
v_gene: TRBV27
j_gene: TRBJ2-5
d_gene: TRBD2
abundance: NA

CDR3nt: TGTGCCATCAGTGAATCCGGTATCTCCTACGAGCAGTACTTC
CDR3aa: CAISESGISYEQYF
v_gene: TRBV10-3
j_gene: TRBJ2-7
d_gene: NA
abundance: NA

CDR3nt: TGTGCCAGTAGTAGCCCCGGTTGGCGGCTCGTTGCAACTAATGAAAAACTGTTTTTT
CDR3aa: CASSSPGWRLVATNEKLFF
v_gene: TRBV19
j_gene: TRBJ1-4
d_gene: NA
abundance: NA

CDR3nt: TGTGCCAGCAGCTCGAACAGGGACAATGAGCAGTTCTTC
CDR3aa: CASSSNRDNEQFF
v_gene: TRBV7-2
j_gene: TRBJ2-1
d_gene: NA
abundance: NA

CDR3nt: TGTGCCAGTAGTCGACAGGGGGCGCGAGAGACCCAGTACTTC
CDR3aa: CASSRQGARETQYF
v_gene: TRBV19
j_gene: TRBJ2-5
d_gene: TRBD1
abundance: NA

CDR3nt: TGCGCCAGCAGCTTGGATACAGCGGCTGAAAAACTGTTTTTT
CDR3aa: CASSLDTAAEKLFF
v_gene: TRBV5-1
j_gene: TRBJ1-4
d_gene: NA
abundance: NA

CDR3nt: TGTGCCAGCACCGGGACAGGGATCTACGAGCAGTACTTC
CDR3aa: CASTGTGIYEQYF
v_gene: TRBV5-6
j_gene: TRBJ2-7
d_gene: TRBD1
abundance: few

CDR3nt: TGTGCCAGCCGCCTAGCGCACTCCTACAATGAGCAGTTCTTC
CDR3aa: CASRLAHSYNEQFF
v_gene: TRBV27
j_gene: TRBJ2-1
d_gene: NA
abundance: NA

CDR3nt: TGTGCCAGCAGCTTGGGGTTAGTGAGCTCCTATAATTCACCCCTCCACTTT
CDR3aa: CASSLGLVSSYNSPLHF
v_gene: TRBV5-4
j_gene: TRBJ1-6
d_gene: NA
abundance: NA

CDR3nt: TGTGCCAGCACTGCGACAGGGCGAAACACTGAAGCTTTCTTT
CDR3aa: CASTATGRNTEAFF
v_gene: TRBV25-1
j_gene: TRBJ1-1
d_gene: TRBD1
abundance: NA

CDR3nt: TGCGCCAGCAGCTTTGGGCGGGTAATGAACACTGAAGCTTTCTTT
CDR3aa: CASSFGRVMNTEAFF
v_gene: TRBV5-1
j_gene: TRBJ1-1
d_gene: NA
abundance: NA

CDR3nt: TGTGCCAGCAGCCCGACGGGGGGAGGCAATCAGCCCCAGCATTTT
CDR3aa: CASSPTGGGNQPQHF
v_gene: TRBV7-2
j_gene: TRBJ1-5
d_gene: NA
abundance: NA

CDR3nt: TGTGCCAGCACCCCCGAGACAATCCGACGGCGAGCTTTCTTT
CDR3aa: CASTPETIRRRAFF
v_gene: TRBV21-1
j_gene: TRBJ1-1
d_gene: NA
abundance: NA

CDR3nt: TGTGCCAGCAGTCCATCCCGGACAGGGTATATCTCCTACGAGCAGTACTTC
CDR3aa: CASSPSRTGYISYEQYF
v_gene: TRBV28
j_gene: TRBJ2-7
d_gene: TRBD1
abundance: NA

CDR3nt: TGTGCCAGCAGCTTAATAGCAGGGGGCGCGTACGAGCAGTACTTC
CDR3aa: CASSLIAGGAYEQYF
v_gene: TRBV7-9
j_gene: TRBJ2-7
d_gene: TRBD1
abundance: NA

CDR3nt: TGCGCCAGCTCAAAAGCTCGTATAACCGGGGAGCTGTTTTTT
CDR3aa: CASSKARITGELFF
v_gene: TRBV10-1
j_gene: TRBJ2-2
d_gene: NA
abundance: NA

CDR3nt: TGTGCCAGCTCACCAAATACGGTGTGGGCTTTCTTT
CDR3aa: CASSPNTVWAFF
v_gene: TRBV18
j_gene: TRBJ1-1
d_gene: NA
abundance: NA

CDR3nt: TGTGCCAGCAGCTTAGGAGGCCTGGACGGGGAGCTGTTTTTT
CDR3aa: CASSLGGLDGELFF
v_gene: TRBV7-2
j_gene: TRBJ2-2
d_gene: NA
abundance: NA

CDR3nt: TGTGCCAGCTCTCGGCGGGAGCCCTACAATGAGCAGTTCTTC
CDR3aa: CASSRREPYNEQFF
v_gene: TRBV18
j_gene: TRBJ2-1
d_gene: TRBD2
abundance: once

CDR3nt: TGTGCCAGCAAAGGGACAGATCGGAATGGCTACACCTTC
CDR3aa: CASKGTDRNGYTF
v_gene: TRBV6-6
j_gene: TRBJ1-2
d_gene: TRBD1
abundance: NA

CDR3nt: TGTGCCAGCAGCCCACCCGACAGTAATCAGCCCCAGCATTTT
CDR3aa: CASSPPDSNQPQHF
v_gene: TRBV7-9
j_gene: TRBJ1-5
d_gene: NA
abundance: NA

CDR3nt: TGTGCCAGCTCACCTCTCAACAGGGGGCTAACGGGGCGTGAAAAACTGTTTTTT
CDR3aa: CASSPLNRGLTGREKLFF
v_gene: TRBV18
j_gene: TRBJ1-4
d_gene: TRBD1
abundance: NA

CDR3nt: TGTGCCAGCAGTGATGAGGCGACAGGGGGACTCAATCAGCCCCAGCATTTT
CDR3aa: CASSDEATGGLNQPQHF
v_gene: TRBV6-1
j_gene: TRBJ1-5
d_gene: TRBD1
abundance: NA

CDR3nt: TGCGCCAGCAGCCAAGATCTTGGGGCAGGCAACGAGCAGTACTTC
CDR3aa: CASSQDLGAGNEQYF
v_gene: TRBV4-3
j_gene: TRBJ2-7
d_gene: NA
abundance: NA

CDR3nt: TGTGCCAGCAGCTTTACATCACAGGGGAGCAATCAGCCCCAGCATTTT
CDR3aa: CASSFTSQGSNQPQHF
v_gene: TRBV5-6
j_gene: TRBJ1-5
d_gene: TRBD1
abundance: NA

CDR3nt: TGCGCCAGCAGTGACTGGGGGCAGGGTAATGAGCAGTTCTTC
CDR3aa: CASSDWGQGNEQFF
v_gene: TRBV10-1
j_gene: TRBJ2-1
d_gene: NA
abundance: NA

CDR3nt: TGTGCCAGCAGGCAGGGGAGCACTGAAGCTTTCTTT
CDR3aa: CASRQGSTEAFF
v_gene: TRBV28
j_gene: TRBJ1-1
d_gene: NA
abundance: NA

CDR3nt: TGTGCCACCAGCCTCAGTCGGGGGGCCTACGAGCAGTACTTC
CDR3aa: CATSLSRGAYEQYF
v_gene: TRBV15
j_gene: TRBJ2-7
d_gene: TRBD2
abundance: NA

CDR3nt: TGTGCCAGCAGCTTGGCGTCGGGGTTCTACAATGAGCAGTTCTTC
CDR3aa: CASSLASGFYNEQFF
v_gene: TRBV5-4
j_gene: TRBJ2-1
d_gene: NA
abundance: NA

CDR3nt: TGCGCCAGCAGCTTGGCGCCGACAGGGACTAATGAAAAACTGTTTTTT
CDR3aa: CASSLAPTGTNEKLFF
v_gene: TRBV5-1
j_gene: TRBJ1-4
d_gene: TRBD1
abundance: NA

CDR3nt: TGTGCCAGCAGCTCTAAAAGAGAGACCCAGTACTTC
CDR3aa: CASSSKRETQYF
v_gene: TRBV5-8
j_gene: TRBJ2-5
d_gene: NA
abundance: NA

CDR3nt: TGTGCCAGCAGCTTCGACAAGCGGGTAAGTTTCCACGAGCAGTACTTC
CDR3aa: CASSFDKRVSFHEQYF
v_gene: TRBV7-9
j_gene: TRBJ2-7
d_gene: NA
abundance: once

CDR3nt: TGTGCCAGCAGCTTGTCCCAGGGCGGGGATGGCTACACCTTC
CDR3aa: CASSLSQGGDGYTF
v_gene: TRBV11-2
j_gene: TRBJ1-2
d_gene: NA
abundance: NA